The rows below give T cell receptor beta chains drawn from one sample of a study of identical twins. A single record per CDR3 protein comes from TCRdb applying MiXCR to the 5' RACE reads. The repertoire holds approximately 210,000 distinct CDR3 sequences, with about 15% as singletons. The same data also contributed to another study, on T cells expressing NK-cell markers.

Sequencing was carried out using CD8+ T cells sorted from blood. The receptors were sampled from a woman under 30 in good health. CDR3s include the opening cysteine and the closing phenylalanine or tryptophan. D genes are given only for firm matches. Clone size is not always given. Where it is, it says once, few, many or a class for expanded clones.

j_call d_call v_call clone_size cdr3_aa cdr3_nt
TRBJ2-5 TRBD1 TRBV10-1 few CASSESQGEETQYF TGCGCCAGCAGTGAGTCGCAGGGGGAAGAGACCCAGTACTTC
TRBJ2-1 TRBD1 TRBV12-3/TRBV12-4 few CASSPPFGTDYNEQFF TGTGCCAGCAGTCCCCCCTTCGGGACAGATTACAATGAGCAGTTCTTC
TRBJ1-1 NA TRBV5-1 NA CASSQKTENTEAFF TGCGCCAGCAGCCAAAAGACGGAGAACACTGAAGCTTTCTTT
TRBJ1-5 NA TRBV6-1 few CASSGDAGSNQPQHF TGTGCCAGCAGTGGAGACGCGGGTAGCAATCAGCCCCAGCATTTT
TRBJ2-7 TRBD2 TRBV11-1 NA CASTPTSGGHWASYEQYF TGTGCCAGCACCCCGACTAGCGGGGGGCATTGGGCCTCCTACGAGCAGTACTTC
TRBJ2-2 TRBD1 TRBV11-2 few CASSLEGQGANTGELFF TGTGCCAGCAGCTTAGAGGGACAGGGTGCGAACACCGGGGAGCTGTTTTTT
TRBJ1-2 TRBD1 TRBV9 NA CASSVVGQGFGTF TGTGCCAGCAGCGTAGTGGGACAGGGGTTTGGCACCTTC
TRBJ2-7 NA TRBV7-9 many CASSPTSPYEQYF TGTGCCAGCAGCCCTACCTCTCCCTACGAGCAGTACTTC
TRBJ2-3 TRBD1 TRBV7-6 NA CASSALSGGQDTQYF TGTGCCAGCAGCGCCTTGTCAGGGGGCCAAGATACGCAGTATTTT
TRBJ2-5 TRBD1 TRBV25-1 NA CASSEGQGLQTQYF TGTGCCAGCAGTGAGGGACAGGGATTGCAGACCCAGTACTTC
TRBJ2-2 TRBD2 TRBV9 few CASSTPSGRVNTGELFF TGTGCCAGCAGCACCCCTAGCGGGAGGGTTAACACCGGGGAGCTGTTTTTT
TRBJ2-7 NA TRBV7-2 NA CASSPIAYEQYF TGTGCCAGCAGCCCTATCGCCTACGAGCAGTACTTC
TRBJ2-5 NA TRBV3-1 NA CASSPEGASPQETQYF TGTGCCAGCAGCCCCGAGGGAGCTAGTCCCCAAGAGACCCAGTACTTC
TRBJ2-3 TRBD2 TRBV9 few CASSVAAGGGTDTQYF TGTGCCAGCAGCGTAGCGGCGGGAGGCGGGACAGATACGCAGTATTTT
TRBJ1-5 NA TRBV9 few CASSPPGINQPQHF TGTGCCAGCAGCCCCCCAGGTATAAATCAGCCCCAGCATTTT
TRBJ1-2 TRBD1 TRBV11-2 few CASSLDPGTGGVGGYTF TGTGCCAGCAGCTTAGACCCCGGGACAGGGGGCGTCGGGGGCTACACCTTC
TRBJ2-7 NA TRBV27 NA CASSAGTPSEQYF TGTGCCAGCAGTGCCGGGACACCTTCCGAGCAGTACTTC
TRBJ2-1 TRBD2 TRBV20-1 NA CSARDLAGEGEQFF TGCAGTGCTAGAGATCTAGCGGGAGAGGGTGAGCAGTTCTTC
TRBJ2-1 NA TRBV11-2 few CASSFFRYNEQFF TGTGCCAGCAGCTTCTTTAGATACAATGAGCAGTTCTTC
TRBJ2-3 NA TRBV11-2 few CASSLGGAGTDTQYF TGTGCCAGCAGCTTAGGAGGTGCCGGCACAGATACGCAGTATTTT
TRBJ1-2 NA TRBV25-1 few CAIEDSYGYTF TGTGCCATCGAGGACAGCTATGGCTACACCTTC
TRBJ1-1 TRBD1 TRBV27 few CASSPDRAEAFF TGTGCCAGCAGCCCGGACAGGGCAGAGGCTTTCTTT
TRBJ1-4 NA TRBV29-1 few CSVWLQARSGLFF TGCAGCGTTTGGTTACAGGCCCGGTCGGGGCTGTTTTTT
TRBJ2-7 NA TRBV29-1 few CSVEAAGPTYEQYF TGCAGCGTTGAAGCGGCGGGGCCAACCTACGAGCAGTACTTC
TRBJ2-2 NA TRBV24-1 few CATSGGTHLGTGELFF TGTGCCACCAGTGGGGGGACGCACCTTGGAACCGGGGAGCTGTTTTTT
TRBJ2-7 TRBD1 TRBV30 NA CAWSEQGYEQYF TGTGCCTGGAGTGAACAGGGGTACGAGCAGTACTTC
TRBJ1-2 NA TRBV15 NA CATSREAGSVYGYTF TGTGCCACCAGCAGAGAGGCAGGGTCGGTCTATGGCTACACCTTC
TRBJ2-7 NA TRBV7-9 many CASSAAYEQYF TGTGCCAGCAGTGCGGCATACGAGCAGTACTTC
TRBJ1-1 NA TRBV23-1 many CASSQQTTRVTEAFF TGCGCCAGCAGCCAGCAGACAACTCGGGTCACTGAAGCTTTCTTT
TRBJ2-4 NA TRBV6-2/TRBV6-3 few CASRGGERIQYF TGTGCCAGCAGAGGAGGTGAGCGCATTCAGTACTTC
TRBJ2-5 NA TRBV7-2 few CASSPPHLGDETQYF TGTGCCAGCAGCCCGCCTCACCTAGGGGATGAGACCCAGTACTTC
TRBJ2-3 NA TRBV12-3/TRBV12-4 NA CASSFGSVTDTQYF TGTGCCAGCAGTTTCGGTAGCGTCACAGATACGCAGTATTTT
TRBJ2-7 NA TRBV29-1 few CSVVSQTEQYF TGCAGCGTTGTATCCCAGACAGAGCAGTACTTC
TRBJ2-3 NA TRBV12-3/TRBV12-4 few CASNKGQGGDLFSTDTQYF TGTGCCAGCAATAAAGGGCAGGGGGGAGACCTATTTAGCACAGATACGCAGTATTTT
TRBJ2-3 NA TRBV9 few CASSVEGNPTDTQYF TGTGCCAGCAGCGTAGAGGGTAACCCCACAGATACGCAGTATTTT
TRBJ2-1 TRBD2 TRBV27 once CASSLLSAGGLGYNEQFF TGTGCCAGCAGTTTATTATCAGCGGGAGGTCTGGGGTACAATGAGCAGTTCTTC
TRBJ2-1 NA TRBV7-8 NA CASSPRFGPIEQFF TGTGCCAGCAGCCCACGTTTCGGCCCTATTGAGCAGTTCTTC
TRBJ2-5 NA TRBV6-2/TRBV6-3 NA CASRSPGQGFRETQYF TGTGCCAGCAGATCACCGGGACAAGGATTCAGGGAGACCCAGTACTTC
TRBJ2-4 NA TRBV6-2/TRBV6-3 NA CASSYSMFPVQYF TGTGCCAGCAGTTACTCGATGTTCCCCGTTCAGTACTTC
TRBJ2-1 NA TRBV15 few CATSLVGNEQFF TGTGCCACCAGCCTAGTGGGCAATGAGCAGTTCTTC
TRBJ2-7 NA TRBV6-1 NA CASRDYYFVSTYEQYF TGTGCCAGCAGGGACTACTACTTCGTATCAACCTACGAGCAGTACTTC
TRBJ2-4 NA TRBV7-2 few CASTPDSFEGNIQYF TGTGCCAGCACCCCCGACTCCTTCGAGGGAAACATTCAGTACTTC
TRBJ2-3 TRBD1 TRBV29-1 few CSAPGTGGYQYF TGCAGCGCACCCGGGACAGGGGGCTACCAGTATTTT
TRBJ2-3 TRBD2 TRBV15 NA CATSRVRGTGGRDTQYF TGTGCCACCAGCAGAGTCCGCGGAACGGGGGGTAGGGATACGCAGTATTTT
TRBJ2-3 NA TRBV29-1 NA CSVEDWASTDTQYF TGCAGCGTTGAAGACTGGGCATCGACAGATACGCAGTATTTT
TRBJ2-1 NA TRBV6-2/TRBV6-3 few CASSYSRPGATIPTYNEQFF TGTGCCAGCAGTTATTCCCGACCGGGGGCGACCATACCCACCTACAATGAGCAGTTCTTC
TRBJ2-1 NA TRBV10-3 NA CAISPGESEQFF TGTGCCATCAGCCCGGGGGAGAGCGAGCAGTTCTTC
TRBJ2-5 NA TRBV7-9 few CASRDLGGETQYF TGTGCCAGCAGGGACCTAGGAGGGGAGACCCAGTACTTC
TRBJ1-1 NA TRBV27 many CASSLGPNGGNTEAFF TGTGCCAGCAGCCTCGGACCTAACGGGGGGAACACTGAAGCTTTCTTT
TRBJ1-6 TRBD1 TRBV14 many CASSLRHPGQRDSPLHF TGTGCCAGCAGCCTGCGGCACCCGGGACAGAGAGATTCACCCCTCCACTTT
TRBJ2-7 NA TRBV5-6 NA CASSGGVYEQYF TGTGCCAGCAGCGGCGGGGTCTACGAGCAGTACTTC
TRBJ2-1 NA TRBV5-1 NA CASSFRKAGSSYNEQFF TGCGCCAGCAGCTTTCGTAAGGCCGGGAGCTCCTACAATGAGCAGTTCTTC
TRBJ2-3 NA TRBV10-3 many CAISEFAGSDTQYF TGTGCCATCAGTGAGTTCGCAGGCTCAGATACGCAGTATTTT